This is a list of T cell receptor beta chains from one sample in a study of human T cells and chemical hapten exposure. TCRdb re-derived calls from the RACE reads in MiXCR, one entry per CDR3 protein. The sample lists tens of thousands of distinct CDR3 sequences; approximately 7.6% were seen once. Sequenced here: whole blood, sampled in connection with sensitization to the hapten diphenylcyclopropenone (DPC). Receptors originate from a woman between 50 and 59 years old with alopecia areata. Some clones in this sample may be carry-over from other donors' samples. CDR3s include the opening cysteine and the closing phenylalanine or tryptophan. The D gene is left open where the match is weak. Clone size appears in some rows only: once, few, many, or a class for an expanded clone.

J gene: TRBJ1-1; V gene: TRBV28; D gene: .; clone size: .; CDR3 protein: CASRETGFTEAFF; CDR3 DNA: TGTGCCAGCAGGGAAACAGGTTTCACTGAAGCTTTCTTT
J gene: TRBJ1-1; V gene: TRBV15; D gene: .; clone size: many; CDR3 protein: CATSRDPRGGTEAFF; CDR3 DNA: TGTGCCACCAGCAGAGACCCGAGGGGTGGCACTGAAGCTTTCTTT
J gene: TRBJ2-1; V gene: TRBV15; D gene: TRBD2; clone size: .; CDR3 protein: CAAKRGLAGDEQFF; CDR3 DNA: TGTGCGGCCAAAAGGGGACTAGCGGGAGATGAGCAGTTCTTC
J gene: TRBJ1-5; V gene: TRBV5-1; D gene: .; clone size: many; CDR3 protein: CASSPSASNQPQHF; CDR3 DNA: TGCGCCAGCAGCCCCTCAGCTAGCAATCAGCCCCAGCATTTT
J gene: TRBJ2-7; V gene: TRBV2; D gene: .; clone size: .; CDR3 protein: CAGSGVISPAYEQYF; CDR3 DNA: TGTGCCGGCAGTGGGGTAATATCTCCCGCCTACGAGCAGTACTTC
J gene: TRBJ2-7; V gene: TRBV7-9; D gene: TRBD2; clone size: few; CDR3 protein: CASSLTGTTYEQYF; CDR3 DNA: TGTGCCAGCAGCCTCACCGGGACTACTTACGAGCAGTACTTC
J gene: TRBJ2-7; V gene: TRBV3-1; D gene: .; clone size: many; CDR3 protein: CASSRQAYEQYF; CDR3 DNA: TGTGCCAGCAGCCGACAGGCCTACGAGCAGTACTTC
J gene: TRBJ2-5; V gene: TRBV27; D gene: TRBD1; clone size: few; CDR3 protein: CASSPGTARRETQYF; CDR3 DNA: TGTGCCAGCAGTCCCGGGACAGCAAGACGAGAGACCCAGTACTTC
J gene: TRBJ1-2; V gene: TRBV29-1; D gene: .; clone size: .; CDR3 protein: CSVEDPLGDSSDGYTF; CDR3 DNA: TGCAGCGTTGAAGATCCGTTGGGGGATTCCTCGGATGGCTACACCTTC
J gene: TRBJ2-5; V gene: TRBV29-1; D gene: TRBD2; clone size: many; CDR3 protein: CSVSSGRGGETQYF; CDR3 DNA: TGCAGCGTCTCTAGCGGGAGAGGAGGAGAGACCCAGTACTTC
J gene: TRBJ2-5; V gene: TRBV7-2; D gene: .; clone size: many; CDR3 protein: CASSLEGTQYF; CDR3 DNA: TGTGCCAGCAGCTTAGAGGGGACCCAGTACTTC
J gene: TRBJ1-2; V gene: TRBV9; D gene: .; clone size: many; CDR3 protein: CASKGADYGYTF; CDR3 DNA: TGTGCCAGCAAGGGTGCTGACTATGGCTACACCTTC
J gene: TRBJ2-7; V gene: TRBV19; D gene: TRBD2; clone size: many; CDR3 protein: CASSPQREGTYEQYF; CDR3 DNA: TGTGCCAGTAGTCCCCAGCGGGAGGGGACCTACGAGCAGTACTTC
J gene: TRBJ1-2; V gene: TRBV7-2; D gene: .; clone size: few; CDR3 protein: CASSLARQPTNYGYTF; CDR3 DNA: TGTGCCAGCAGCTTAGCTAGACAGCCCACTAACTATGGCTACACCTTC
J gene: TRBJ2-5; V gene: TRBV6-6; D gene: .; clone size: .; CDR3 protein: CASSLVKETQDF; CDR3 DNA: TGTGCCAGCAGCCTGGTGAAAGAGACCCAGGACTTC
J gene: TRBJ2-7; V gene: TRBV4-2; D gene: .; clone size: many; CDR3 protein: CASSPSGSGFYEQYF; CDR3 DNA: TGTGCCAGCAGCCCCTCGGGTAGCGGCTTCTACGAGCAGTACTTC
J gene: TRBJ1-5; V gene: TRBV21-1; D gene: .; clone size: many; CDR3 protein: CASTKGGANQPQHF; CDR3 DNA: TGTGCCAGCACCAAAGGAGGAGCTAATCAGCCCCAGCATTTT
J gene: TRBJ1-2; V gene: TRBV10-3; D gene: TRBD1; clone size: many; CDR3 protein: CAISHDGQAYGYTF; CDR3 DNA: TGTGCCATCAGTCACGATGGACAGGCCTATGGCTACACCTTC
J gene: TRBJ2-2; V gene: TRBV29-1; D gene: TRBD2; clone size: few; CDR3 protein: CSVGGRTVGELFF; CDR3 DNA: TGCAGCGTTGGCGGGAGGACGGTCGGGGAGCTGTTTTTT
J gene: TRBJ1-2; V gene: TRBV14; D gene: .; clone size: many; CDR3 protein: CASSQRRLASHYGYTF; CDR3 DNA: TGTGCCAGCAGCCAAAGAAGGTTGGCCTCCCATTATGGCTACACCTTC
J gene: TRBJ1-5; V gene: TRBV10-3; D gene: .; clone size: many; CDR3 protein: CAISESGGQPQHF; CDR3 DNA: TGTGCCATCAGTGAGTCAGGAGGACAGCCCCAGCATTTT
J gene: TRBJ2-1; V gene: TRBV20-1; D gene: TRBD2; clone size: .; CDR3 protein: CSARVPSGINNEQFF; CDR3 DNA: TGCAGTGCTAGAGTGCCTAGCGGGATAAACAATGAGCAGTTCTTC
J gene: TRBJ2-7; V gene: TRBV28; D gene: TRBD2; clone size: many; CDR3 protein: CASSRPGTSSYEQYF; CDR3 DNA: TGTGCCAGCAGCCGTCCCGGGACTAGCAGCTACGAGCAGTACTTC
J gene: TRBJ1-4; V gene: TRBV18; D gene: TRBD1; clone size: few; CDR3 protein: CASSGQGLLNEKLFF; CDR3 DNA: TGTGCCAGCTCCGGACAGGGACTCCTTAATGAAAAACTGTTTTTT
J gene: TRBJ2-3; V gene: TRBV20-1; D gene: .; clone size: many; CDR3 protein: CSARPSLRADTQYF; CDR3 DNA: TGCAGTGCTAGGCCTAGCTTGAGGGCAGATACGCAGTATTTT
J gene: TRBJ1-2; V gene: TRBV18; D gene: TRBD1; clone size: many; CDR3 protein: CASSPQQGLNYGYTF; CDR3 DNA: TGTGCCAGCTCACCTCAACAGGGGCTCAACTATGGCTACACCTTC
J gene: TRBJ2-1; V gene: TRBV6-2/TRBV6-3; D gene: .; clone size: many; CDR3 protein: CASSYFGFANNEQFF; CDR3 DNA: TGTGCCAGCAGTTACTTCGGATTTGCCAACAATGAGCAGTTCTTC
J gene: TRBJ2-7; V gene: TRBV5-1; D gene: TRBD1; clone size: many; CDR3 protein: CASSAGTGVSYEQYF; CDR3 DNA: TGCGCCAGCAGCGCCGGGACAGGGGTATCCTACGAGCAGTACTTC
J gene: TRBJ2-3; V gene: TRBV7-9; D gene: TRBD2; clone size: many; CDR3 protein: CASSLASTSGDSTDTQYF; CDR3 DNA: TGTGCCAGCAGCTTAGCGTCGACTAGCGGGGATAGCACAGATACGCAGTATTTT
J gene: TRBJ2-1; V gene: TRBV24-1; D gene: TRBD2; clone size: .; CDR3 protein: CATSEPAGVTYNEQFF; CDR3 DNA: TGTGCCACCAGTGAACCAGCGGGAGTTACCTACAATGAGCAGTTCTTC
J gene: TRBJ2-3; V gene: TRBV12-3/TRBV12-4; D gene: TRBD2; clone size: few; CDR3 protein: CASSPSGGRTDTQYF; CDR3 DNA: TGTGCCAGCAGTCCTAGCGGGGGAAGAACAGATACGCAGTATTTT
J gene: TRBJ2-1; V gene: TRBV10-1; D gene: .; clone size: .; CDR3 protein: CASSESVGRSEQFF; CDR3 DNA: TGCGCCAGCAGTGAGTCGGTAGGGAGGTCGGAGCAGTTCTTC
J gene: TRBJ1-1; V gene: TRBV5-6; D gene: .; clone size: .; CDR3 protein: CASSWPQGNTEAFF; CDR3 DNA: TGTGCCAGCAGCTGGCCCCAGGGTAACACTGAAGCTTTCTTT
J gene: TRBJ2-2; V gene: TRBV7-8; D gene: .; clone size: .; CDR3 protein: CASSSRLRGTRNTGELFF; CDR3 DNA: TGTGCCAGCAGCTCACGCCTTCGAGGGACGAGAAACACCGGGGAGCTGTTTTTT
J gene: TRBJ2-7; V gene: TRBV19; D gene: TRBD1; clone size: few; CDR3 protein: CASSIGTGAYEQYF; CDR3 DNA: TGTGCCAGTAGTATCGGGACAGGGGCCTACGAGCAGTACTTC
J gene: TRBJ2-5; V gene: TRBV7-6; D gene: .; clone size: few; CDR3 protein: CASSLERQETQYF; CDR3 DNA: TGTGCCAGCAGCTTAGAACGACAAGAGACCCAGTACTTC
J gene: TRBJ1-1; V gene: TRBV19; D gene: .; clone size: few; CDR3 protein: CASSIGGTANTEAFF; CDR3 DNA: TGTGCCAGTAGTATAGGAGGGACGGCGAACACTGAAGCTTTCTTT
J gene: TRBJ2-7; V gene: TRBV6-2/TRBV6-3; D gene: .; clone size: many; CDR3 protein: CASSRQTSYEQYF; CDR3 DNA: TGTGCCAGCTCGAGGCAGACCAGCTACGAGCAGTACTTC
J gene: TRBJ2-1; V gene: TRBV11-2; D gene: .; clone size: many; CDR3 protein: CASSLTRDYNEQFF; CDR3 DNA: TGTGCCAGCAGCTTAACTCGGGACTACAATGAGCAGTTCTTC
J gene: TRBJ1-5; V gene: TRBV19; D gene: TRBD1; clone size: .; CDR3 protein: CASSDRAGQPQHF; CDR3 DNA: TGTGCCAGTTCGGACAGGGCGGGGCAGCCCCAGCATTTT
J gene: TRBJ1-1; V gene: TRBV7-9; D gene: .; clone size: many; CDR3 protein: CASSSGQMNTEAFF; CDR3 DNA: TGTGCCAGCAGCTCTGGACAGATGAACACTGAAGCTTTCTTT
J gene: TRBJ1-1; V gene: TRBV9; D gene: .; clone size: many; CDR3 protein: CASSVGAGTEAFF; CDR3 DNA: TGTGCCAGCAGCGTAGGGGCGGGCACTGAAGCTTTCTTT
J gene: TRBJ1-1; V gene: TRBV5-1; D gene: .; clone size: .; CDR3 protein: CASSLEGGLGRVNTEAFF; CDR3 DNA: TGCGCCAGCAGCTTAGAAGGGGGGCTTGGTCGGGTGAACACTGAAGCTTTCTTT